Listed below are T cell receptor beta chains from one sample, sequenced in a study of early T cells in non-severe SARS-CoV-2 infection. MiXCR, applied by TCRdb to the 5' RACE reads, yields one record per CDR3 protein. In the table there are approximately 46,000 distinct CDR3 sequences, around 6% of which are singletons. The sequencing sample was made of whole blood. The receptors were sampled from an adult who was a healthcare worker with PCR-confirmed SARS-CoV-2 infection or an uninfected control (not recorded which). Both conserved end residues are part of each CDR3. D genes are given only for firm matches. The size field is filled for only some rows; it gives once, few, many or a size class.

V: TRBV6-6; size: -; J: TRBJ2-3; D: -; CDR3: CASSYWTPSTDTQYF; DNA: TGTGCCAGCAGTTATTGGACCCCTAGCACAGATACGCAGTATTTT
V: TRBV2; size: many; J: TRBJ1-6; D: -; CDR3: CASRKEGNSPLHF; DNA: TGTGCCAGCAGGAAAGAGGGTAATTCACCCCTCCACTTT
V: TRBV20-1; size: many; J: TRBJ2-3; D: -; CDR3: CSAREWRGLQWDTQYF; DNA: TGCAGTGCTAGAGAGTGGCGGGGACTCCAATGGGATACGCAGTATTTT
V: TRBV12-3/TRBV12-4; size: -; J: TRBJ2-6; D: -; CDR3: CASSLWGSSYVLTF; DNA: TGTGCCAGCAGTTTATGGGGGTCTTCATACGTCCTGACTTTC
V: TRBV7-9; size: many; J: TRBJ1-2; D: TRBD1; CDR3: CASSEPGQARYTF; DNA: TGTGCCAGCAGCGAACCGGGACAGGCCCGTTACACCTTC
V: TRBV29-1; size: many; J: TRBJ2-3; D: -; CDR3: CSVEGSGSTDTQYF; DNA: TGCAGCGTTGAAGGGAGCGGAAGCACAGATACGCAGTATTTT
V: TRBV11-2; size: -; J: TRBJ2-7; D: TRBD2; CDR3: CASSIRLAGQQYF; DNA: TGTGCCAGCAGCATCAGACTAGCGGGACAGCAGTACTTC
V: TRBV20-1; size: many; J: TRBJ2-5; D: -; CDR3: CSVSPGFGETQYF; DNA: TGCAGTGTCAGCCCAGGGTTCGGAGAGACCCAGTACTTC
V: TRBV20-1; size: many; J: TRBJ1-1; D: -; CDR3: CSARDLRGLTEAFF; DNA: TGCAGTGCTAGAGACCTCCGGGGACTAACTGAAGCTTTCTTT
V: TRBV6-2/TRBV6-3; size: few; J: TRBJ1-2; D: -; CDR3: CASSYSDTRYGYTF; DNA: TGTGCCAGCAGTTACTCGGATACCCGCTATGGCTACACCTTC
V: TRBV11-2; size: few; J: TRBJ2-4; D: -; CDR3: CASSPTDIQYF; DNA: TGTGCCAGCAGCCCCACGGACATTCAGTACTTC
V: TRBV10-3; size: once; J: TRBJ2-7; D: TRBD1; CDR3: CANSDRGIREQYF; DNA: TGTGCCAACTCAGACAGGGGCATTAGGGAGCAGTACTTC
V: TRBV28; size: many; J: TRBJ1-1; D: -; CDR3: CASRDPDVRNTEAFF; DNA: TGTGCCAGCCGAGACCCCGACGTGAGGAACACTGAAGCTTTCTTT
V: TRBV18; size: many; J: TRBJ1-1; D: -; CDR3: CASSPPQGRAFF; DNA: TGTGCCAGCTCACCACCTCAGGGGAGGGCTTTCTTT
V: TRBV12-3/TRBV12-4; size: many; J: TRBJ1-2; D: -; CDR3: CASSLLEGSYGYTF; DNA: TGTGCCAGCAGTTTATTGGAGGGGAGCTATGGCTACACCTTC
V: TRBV18; size: many; J: TRBJ1-5; D: -; CDR3: CASSPGNNQPQHF; DNA: TGTGCCAGCTCACCGGGCAACAATCAGCCCCAGCATTTT
V: TRBV27; size: many; J: TRBJ2-2; D: -; CDR3: CASSFTGTYNTGELFF; DNA: TGTGCCAGCAGTTTTACCGGGACATACAACACCGGGGAGCTGTTTTTT
V: TRBV10-3; size: few; J: TRBJ2-5; D: -; CDR3: CAINSGIQETQYF; DNA: TGTGCCATCAATTCCGGGATTCAAGAGACCCAGTACTTC
V: TRBV6-4; size: many; J: TRBJ2-1; D: TRBD1; CDR3: CASSEHWDRDFNEQFF; DNA: TGTGCCAGCAGTGAGCACTGGGACAGGGATTTCAATGAGCAGTTCTTC
V: TRBV5-1; size: many; J: TRBJ2-5; D: TRBD2; CDR3: CASSLAFSGTSGGDFQETQYF; DNA: TGCGCCAGCAGCTTGGCCTTCTCCGGGACTAGCGGGGGGGATTTCCAAGAGACCCAGTACTTC
V: TRBV30; size: -; J: TRBJ2-5; D: TRBD1; CDR3: CAWRSFRDRGRETQYF; DNA: TGTGCCTGGAGAAGCTTCCGGGACAGGGGGCGAGAGACCCAGTACTTC
V: TRBV5-6; size: -; J: TRBJ1-5; D: -; CDR3: CASSSPSQPQHF; DNA: TGTGCCAGCAGCTCGCCTTCTCAGCCCCAGCATTTT
V: TRBV27; size: many; J: TRBJ2-7; D: TRBD1; CDR3: CASSAHFWTGSNEQYF; DNA: TGTGCCAGCAGTGCCCATTTCTGGACAGGAAGTAACGAGCAGTACTTC
V: TRBV5-6; size: many; J: TRBJ2-1; D: TRBD2; CDR3: CASSRGLYYNEQFF; DNA: TGTGCCAGCAGCCGGGGACTATACTACAATGAGCAGTTCTTC
V: TRBV9; size: many; J: TRBJ2-2; D: -; CDR3: CASSATQGITGELFF; DNA: TGTGCCAGCAGCGCAACTCAGGGTATCACCGGGGAGCTGTTTTTT